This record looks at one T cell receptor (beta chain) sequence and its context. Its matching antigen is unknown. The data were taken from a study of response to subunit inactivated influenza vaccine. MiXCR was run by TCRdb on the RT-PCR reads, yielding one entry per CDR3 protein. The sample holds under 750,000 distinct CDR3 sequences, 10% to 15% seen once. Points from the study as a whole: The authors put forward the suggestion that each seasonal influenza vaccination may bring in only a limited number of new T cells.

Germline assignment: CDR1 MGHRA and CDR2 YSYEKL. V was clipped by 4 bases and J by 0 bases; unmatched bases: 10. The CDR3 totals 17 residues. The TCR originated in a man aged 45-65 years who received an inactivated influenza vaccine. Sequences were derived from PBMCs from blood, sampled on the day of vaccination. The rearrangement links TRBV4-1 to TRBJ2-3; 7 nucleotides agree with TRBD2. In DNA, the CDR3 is TGCGCCAGCAGCCGCCGTGGGCGGGGGAGAAGCACAGATACGCAGTATTTT. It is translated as CASSRRGRGRSTDTQYF.